The present T cell receptor beta chain was sequenced within a study of T cell clonality in common variable immunodeficiency (dated by TCRdb to about 2015). Both CVID patients and healthy controls were predominantly of Caucasian heritage. Heparinized peripheral whole blood samples of about 5 to 8 ml were collected from each donor. Genomic DNA from adults with common variable immune deficiency (CVID) and from healthy adult controls was used for sequencing of TCRbeta CDR3 repertoires. A total of around 22 healthy adult volunteers (about 12 female and ten or so male; age range about 20 to 70 years, mean age about 32) were included in the control group. Diluted blood was subjected to density centrifugation over Hypaque 1077 or Ficoll-Paque for isolation of peripheral blood mononuclear cells. Unsorted mononuclear cells served as the source of genomic DNA, which was extracted either by Qiagen column purification or by a centrifugation-based method.

Including the terminal cysteine and phenylalanine, the CDR3 comprises 18 residues. Of the CDR3's DNA, 45 bases were read; they are in frame from base 1. As encoded in the germline V gene, CDR1 is SGHVT while CDR2 is SQSDAQ. Relative to germline, V is 0 bases shorter and J is 5 bases shorter, with 23 bases between their ends. Equivalent amounts of genomic DNA from CVID and control samples were used as sequencing input. For every sample, a 60 bp segment covering the rearranged TCRbeta CDR3 region was amplified and then sequenced. The immunoSEQ assay, a bias-corrected multiplex PCR with high-throughput sequencing, was employed for TCRbeta amplification. The published analysis was carried out like this. Every unique nucleotide sequence counted as a clone and was annotated with V, D and J genes, copy number and frequency. Sequences were labeled productive if in frame, and non-productive if out of frame or containing stop codons. Clonality was calculated from Shannon's entropy as previously described. Mean CDR3 Kyte-Doolittle hydropathy was derived from the predicted amino acid sequences of productive clones. Hierarchical clustering of scaled V gene usage was performed with the R hclust function using Manhattan distance and complete linkage. To assess clone sharing by CDR3 amino acid sequence, 12 repertoires per group were resampled over 100 rounds. The repertoires were searched for fewer than 75 published EBV-specific TCRbeta sequences and some 250 published CMV-specific TCRbeta sequences. A couple of CVID samples that yielded fewer than 10,000 sequences were excluded from the analysis, so 42 CVID repertoires were retained. TCRdb took this table from immuneACCESS and kept in-frame rearrangements with V and J called. Such tables lack part of the clones; where checked against another copy, unresolved V genes explain under half of the gap, and the rest is unexplained. The V and J calls and clone size are taken from that table; D and trimming were inferred from the DNA. This sample contains fewer than 75,000 clones, none of which is a singleton. The ten largest account for 1.5% to 2% of the sample.

Note on this clone: Its antigen remains unidentified. The missing CDR3 end, 3 residues past where the read stops, is filled in from the germline J gene.

Broad study findings and their caveats: Compared with healthy controls, CVID subjects showed increased TCRbeta clonality (t-test p = 0.018), a feature most characteristic of about a third of subjects. The authors noted that sequencing repertoires of T cell subpopulations would be needed to clarify what caused the increased clonality in CVID. Even though DNA input was equal, the average per sample came to 80,000 to 100,000 unique sequences for controls compared with 30,000 to 40,000 for CVID samples. CVID TCRbeta sequences reportedly showed fewer deletions and N-nucleotide insertions and lacked highly modified clones with 13 or more V deletions. Correlations of repertoire features with clinical complications were constrained by heterogeneity among patients within the CVID cohort. Fewer TCRbeta clones were shared among CVID subjects than among healthy controls (p < 0.0001).

The sequence joins TRBV7-4 to TRBJ2-7; D gene: possibly TRBD1, on 5 matching bases. This TCR was sampled from a person aged 18 to 69 in good health. The sequenced material came from peripheral blood mononuclear cells. CDR3 loop: CASSLAGPGRNLFDEQYF. The sequenced part of the CDR3 DNA is TGTGCCAGCAGCTTAGCGGGGCCAGGGCGCAACCTATTTGACGAG. When the CDR3 is completed using the reference TRBV7-4 and TRBJ2-7 genes on either side, the full variable domain is GAGVSQSPRYKVAKRGRDVALRCDSISGHVTLYWYRQTLGQGSEVLTYSQSDAQRDKSGRPSGRFSAERPERSVSTLKIQRTEQGDSAVYLCASSLAGPGRNLFDEQYFGPGTRLTVT.